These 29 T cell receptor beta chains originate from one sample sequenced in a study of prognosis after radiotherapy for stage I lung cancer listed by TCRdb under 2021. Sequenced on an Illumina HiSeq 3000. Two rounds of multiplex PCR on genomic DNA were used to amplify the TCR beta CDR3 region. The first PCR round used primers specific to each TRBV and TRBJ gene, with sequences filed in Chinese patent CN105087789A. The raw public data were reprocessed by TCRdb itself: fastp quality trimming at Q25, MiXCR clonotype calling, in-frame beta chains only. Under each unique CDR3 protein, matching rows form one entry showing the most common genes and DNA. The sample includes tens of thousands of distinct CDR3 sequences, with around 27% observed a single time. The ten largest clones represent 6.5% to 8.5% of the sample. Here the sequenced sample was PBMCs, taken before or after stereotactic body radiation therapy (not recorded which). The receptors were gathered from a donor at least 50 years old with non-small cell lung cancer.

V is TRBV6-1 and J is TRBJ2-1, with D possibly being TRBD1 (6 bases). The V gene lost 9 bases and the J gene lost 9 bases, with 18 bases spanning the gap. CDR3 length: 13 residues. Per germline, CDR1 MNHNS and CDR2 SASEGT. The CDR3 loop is CASGPFGGGEQFF. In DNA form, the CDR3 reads TGTGCCAGTGGCCCCTTTGGGGGCGGTGAGCAGTTCTTC.

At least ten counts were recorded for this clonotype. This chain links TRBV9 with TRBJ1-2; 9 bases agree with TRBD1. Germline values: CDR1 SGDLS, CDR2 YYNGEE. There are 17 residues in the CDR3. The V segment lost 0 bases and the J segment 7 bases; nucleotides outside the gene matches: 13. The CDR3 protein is CASSVEDIVTGGVGYTF. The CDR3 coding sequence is TGTGCCAGCAGCGTAGAGGATATCGTGACAGGGGGTGTTGGCTACACCTTC.

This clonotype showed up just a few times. Here the CDR3 reads CAISQGGGARETQYF. The CDR3 DNA is TGTGCCATCAGCCAGGGAGGGGGGGCAAGAGAGACCCAGTACTTC. The V gene is TRBV10-3, the J gene TRBJ2-5; a possible D gene is TRBD2 (7 bases). Trimming took off 6 bases at V and 4 bases at J, with 18 bases between the two ends. CDR1 and CDR2 (germline): ENHRY, SYGVKD. This CDR3 region has 15 residues.

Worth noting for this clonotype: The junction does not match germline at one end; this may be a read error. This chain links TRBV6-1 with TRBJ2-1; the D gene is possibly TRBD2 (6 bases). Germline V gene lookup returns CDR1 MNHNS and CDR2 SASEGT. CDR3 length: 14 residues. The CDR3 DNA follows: TGTGCCAGCACCAAGGGAGGCCCCTACAATGAGCAGTTATTC. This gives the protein CASTKGGPYNEQLF.

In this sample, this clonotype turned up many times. CDR3 in DNA: TGTGCCAGCAGCAGCCATGGCAGGGGGCGTGGAGATACGCAGTATTTT. Amino acid sequence: CASSSHGRGRGDTQYF. The chain recombines TRBV7-9 with TRBJ2-3, with TRBD1 identical over 8 bases. The CDR3 is 16 residues long. In germline, CDR1 is SEHNR, CDR2 FQNEAQ (reference sequence). The junction had 12 bases not matched to a gene; V was cut back by 5 bases and J by 5 bases.

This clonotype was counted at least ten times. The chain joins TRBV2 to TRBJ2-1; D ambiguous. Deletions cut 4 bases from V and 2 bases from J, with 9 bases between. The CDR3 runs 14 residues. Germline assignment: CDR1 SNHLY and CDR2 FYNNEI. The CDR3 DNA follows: TGTGCCAGCAGTGCAGGTTTCACCTACAATGAGCAGTTCTTC. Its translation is CASSAGFTYNEQFF.

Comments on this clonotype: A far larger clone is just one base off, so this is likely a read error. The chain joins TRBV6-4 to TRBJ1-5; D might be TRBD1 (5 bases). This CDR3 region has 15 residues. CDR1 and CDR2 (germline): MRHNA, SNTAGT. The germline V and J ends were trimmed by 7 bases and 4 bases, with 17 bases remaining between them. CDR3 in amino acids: CASTPTVASNQPQHF. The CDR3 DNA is TGTGCCAGCACACCGACAGTGGCTTCGAATCAGCCCCAGCATTTT.

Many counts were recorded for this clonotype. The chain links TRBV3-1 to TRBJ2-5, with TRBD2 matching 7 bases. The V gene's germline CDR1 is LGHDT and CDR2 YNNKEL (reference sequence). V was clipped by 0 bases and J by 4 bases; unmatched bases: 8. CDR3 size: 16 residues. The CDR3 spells CASSQDLGASGETQYF. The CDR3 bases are TGTGCCAGCAGCCAAGATCTTGGAGCTAGCGGAGAGACCCAGTACTTC.

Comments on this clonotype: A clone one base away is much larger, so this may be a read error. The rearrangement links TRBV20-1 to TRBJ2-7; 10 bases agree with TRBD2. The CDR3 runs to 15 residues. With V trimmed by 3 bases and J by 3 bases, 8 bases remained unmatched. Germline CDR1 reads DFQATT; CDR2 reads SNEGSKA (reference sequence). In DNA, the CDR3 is TGCAGTGCTAGTGGGGCTCTAGCGGGGGACTACGAGCAGTACTTC. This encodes CSASGALAGDYEQYF.

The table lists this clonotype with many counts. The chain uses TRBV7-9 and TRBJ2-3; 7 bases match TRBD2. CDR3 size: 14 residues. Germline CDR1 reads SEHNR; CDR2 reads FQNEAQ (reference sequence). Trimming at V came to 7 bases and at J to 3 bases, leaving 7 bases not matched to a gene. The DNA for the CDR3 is TGTGCCAGCACCTGGGGGGGTGGGACAGATACGCAGTATTTT. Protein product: CASTWGGGTDTQYF.

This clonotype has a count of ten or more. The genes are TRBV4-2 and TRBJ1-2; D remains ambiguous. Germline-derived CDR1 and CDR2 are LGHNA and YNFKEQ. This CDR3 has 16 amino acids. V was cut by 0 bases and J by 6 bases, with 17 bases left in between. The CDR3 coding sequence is TGTGCCAGCAGCCAAGACAATGCAGCGTCCTACGATGGCTACACCTTC. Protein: CASSQDNAASYDGYTF.

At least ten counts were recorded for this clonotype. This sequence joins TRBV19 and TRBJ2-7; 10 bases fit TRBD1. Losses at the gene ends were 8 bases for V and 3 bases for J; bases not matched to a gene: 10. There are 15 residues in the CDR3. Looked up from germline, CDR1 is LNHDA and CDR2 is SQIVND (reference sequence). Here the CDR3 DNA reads TGTGCCAGTCGACCGACAGGGGGCGCGGACTACGAGCAGTACTTC. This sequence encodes CASRPTGGADYEQYF.

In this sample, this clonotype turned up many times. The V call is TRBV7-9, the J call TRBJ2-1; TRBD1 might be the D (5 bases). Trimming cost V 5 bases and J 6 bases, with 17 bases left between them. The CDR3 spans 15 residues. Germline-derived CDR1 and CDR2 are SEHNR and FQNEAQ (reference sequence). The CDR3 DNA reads TGTGCCAGCAGCCTAACCAGGGTTTTGGGCAATGAGCAGTTCTTC. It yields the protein CASSLTRVLGNEQFF.

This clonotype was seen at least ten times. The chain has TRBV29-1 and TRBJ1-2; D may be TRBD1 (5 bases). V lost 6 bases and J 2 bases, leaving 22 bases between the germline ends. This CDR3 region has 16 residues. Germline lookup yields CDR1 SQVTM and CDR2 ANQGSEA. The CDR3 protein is CSVFMTWGEGNYGYTF. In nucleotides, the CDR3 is TGCAGCGTGTTCATGACGTGGGGTGAGGGGAACTATGGCTACACCTTC.

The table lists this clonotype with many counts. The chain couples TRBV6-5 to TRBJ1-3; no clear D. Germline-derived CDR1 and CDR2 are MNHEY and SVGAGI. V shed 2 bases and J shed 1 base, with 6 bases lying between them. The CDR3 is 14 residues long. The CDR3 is CASSYQGSGNTIYF. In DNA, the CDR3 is TGTGCCAGCAGTTACCAAGGGTCTGGAAACACCATATATTTT.

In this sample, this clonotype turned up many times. In DNA, the CDR3 is TGCAGTGCTAGTTATCCAGGGGTCGGAAACACCATATATTTT. This encodes CSASYPGVGNTIYF. The rearrangement joins TRBV20-1 to TRBJ1-3; TRBD1 might be the D (6 bases). The CDR3 contains 14 residues. Germline loops: CDR1 DFQATT, CDR2 SNEGSKA (reference sequence). Trimming pared 3 bases from V and 4 bases from J, leaving 13 bases between.

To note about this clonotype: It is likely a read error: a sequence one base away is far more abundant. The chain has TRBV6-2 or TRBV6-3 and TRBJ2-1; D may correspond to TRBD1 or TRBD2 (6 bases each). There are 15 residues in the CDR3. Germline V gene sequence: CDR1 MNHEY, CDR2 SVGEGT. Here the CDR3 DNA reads TGTGCCAGCAGTGACTCTAGCGTGGGGGCCAATGAGCAGTTCTTC. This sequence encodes CASSDSSVGANEQFF.

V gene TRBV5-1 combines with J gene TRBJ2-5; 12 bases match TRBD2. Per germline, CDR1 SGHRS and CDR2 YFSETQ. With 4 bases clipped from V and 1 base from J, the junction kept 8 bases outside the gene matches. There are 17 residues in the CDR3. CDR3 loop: CASSIPSGGDFQETQYF. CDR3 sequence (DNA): TGCGCCAGCAGCATCCCTAGCGGGGGGGACTTCCAAGAGACCCAGTACTTC.

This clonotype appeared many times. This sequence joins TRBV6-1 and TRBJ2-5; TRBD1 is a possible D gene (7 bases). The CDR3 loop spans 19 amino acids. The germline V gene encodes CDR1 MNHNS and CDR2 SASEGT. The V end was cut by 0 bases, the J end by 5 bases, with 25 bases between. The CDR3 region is CASSEAAGRGVFSVETQYF. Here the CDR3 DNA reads TGTGCCAGCAGTGAAGCGGCCGGCAGGGGGGTTTTCAGCGTCGAGACCCAGTACTTC.

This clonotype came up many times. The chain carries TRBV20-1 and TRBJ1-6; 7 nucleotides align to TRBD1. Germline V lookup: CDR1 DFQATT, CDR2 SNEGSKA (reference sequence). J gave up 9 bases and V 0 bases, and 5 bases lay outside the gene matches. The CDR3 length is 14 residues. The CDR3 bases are TGCAGTGCTAGAGACGGGACAGCGAGTTCACCCCTCCACTTT. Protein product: CSARDGTASSPLHF.

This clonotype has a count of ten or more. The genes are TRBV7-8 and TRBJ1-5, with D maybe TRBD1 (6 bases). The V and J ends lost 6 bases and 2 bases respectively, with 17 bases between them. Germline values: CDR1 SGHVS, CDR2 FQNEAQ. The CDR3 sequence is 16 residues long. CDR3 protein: CASSAPGHMGNQPQHF. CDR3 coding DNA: TGTGCCAGCAGTGCGCCGGGACACATGGGCAATCAGCCCCAGCATTTT.

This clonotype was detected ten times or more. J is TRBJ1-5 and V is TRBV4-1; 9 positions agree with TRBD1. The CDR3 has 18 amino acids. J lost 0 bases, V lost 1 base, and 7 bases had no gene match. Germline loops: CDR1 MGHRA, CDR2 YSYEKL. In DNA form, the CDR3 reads TGCGCCAGCAGCCAAGGGGGGACAGGGACGAATAGCAATCAGCCCCAGCATTTT. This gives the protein CASSQGGTGTNSNQPQHF.

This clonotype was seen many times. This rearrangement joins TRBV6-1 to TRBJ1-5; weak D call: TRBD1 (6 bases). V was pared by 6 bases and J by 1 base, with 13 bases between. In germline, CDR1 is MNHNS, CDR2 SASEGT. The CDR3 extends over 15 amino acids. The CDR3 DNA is TGTGCCAGCAGACCTGCGGGGGCGAGCAATCAGCCCCAGCATTTT. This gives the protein CASRPAGASNQPQHF.

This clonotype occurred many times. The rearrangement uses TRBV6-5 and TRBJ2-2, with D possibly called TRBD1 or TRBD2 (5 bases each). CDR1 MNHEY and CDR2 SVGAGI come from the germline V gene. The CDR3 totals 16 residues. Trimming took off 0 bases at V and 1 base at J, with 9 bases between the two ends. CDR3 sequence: CASSYSGPLNTGELFF. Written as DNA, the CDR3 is TGTGCCAGCAGTTACTCGGGACCCTTGAACACCGGGGAGCTGTTTTTT.

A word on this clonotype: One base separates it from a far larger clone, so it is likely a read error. The CDR3 protein is CASSYPPTGMDNSPLNF. DNA for the CDR3: TGTGCCAGCAGTTACCCCCCCACAGGGATGGATAATTCACCCCTCAACTTT. This chain uses TRBV6-4 with TRBJ1-6, with D possibly TRBD1 on 6 matching bases. This CDR3 is 17 amino acids long. CDR1 is MRHNA, CDR2 SNTAGT, per germline.

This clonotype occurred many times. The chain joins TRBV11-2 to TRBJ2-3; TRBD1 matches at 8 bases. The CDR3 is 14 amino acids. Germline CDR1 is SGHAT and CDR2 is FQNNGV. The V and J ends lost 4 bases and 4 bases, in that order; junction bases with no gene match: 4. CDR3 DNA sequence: TGTGCCAGCAGCTCGACAGGGGTGGCAGATACGCAGTATTTT. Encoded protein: CASSSTGVADTQYF.

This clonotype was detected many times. CDR3 DNA: TGTGCCAGTAACCCCCTGGCTTTATCGGGCCACACCTTC. Amino acid sequence: CASNPLALSGHTF. The chain recombines TRBV28 with TRBJ1-2; D is uncertain. CDR1 is MDHEN and CDR2 is SYDVKM in the germline V gene. The CDR3 is 13 residues long. V shed 9 bases and J shed 12 bases, with 23 bases lying between them.

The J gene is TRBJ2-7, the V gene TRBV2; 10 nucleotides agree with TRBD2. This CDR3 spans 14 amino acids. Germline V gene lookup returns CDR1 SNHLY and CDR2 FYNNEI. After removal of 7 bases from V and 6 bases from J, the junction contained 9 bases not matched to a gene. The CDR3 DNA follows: TGTGCCAGCAATTTAGCGGGGGGCCCACCCGAGCAGTACTTC. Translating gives CASNLAGGPPEQYF.

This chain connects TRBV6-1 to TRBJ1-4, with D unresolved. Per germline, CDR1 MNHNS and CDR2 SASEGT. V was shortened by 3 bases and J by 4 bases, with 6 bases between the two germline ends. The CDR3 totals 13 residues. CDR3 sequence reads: CASSEIVNEKLFF. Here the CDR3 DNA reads TGTGCCAGCAGTGAGATTGTTAATGAAAAACTGTTTTTT.